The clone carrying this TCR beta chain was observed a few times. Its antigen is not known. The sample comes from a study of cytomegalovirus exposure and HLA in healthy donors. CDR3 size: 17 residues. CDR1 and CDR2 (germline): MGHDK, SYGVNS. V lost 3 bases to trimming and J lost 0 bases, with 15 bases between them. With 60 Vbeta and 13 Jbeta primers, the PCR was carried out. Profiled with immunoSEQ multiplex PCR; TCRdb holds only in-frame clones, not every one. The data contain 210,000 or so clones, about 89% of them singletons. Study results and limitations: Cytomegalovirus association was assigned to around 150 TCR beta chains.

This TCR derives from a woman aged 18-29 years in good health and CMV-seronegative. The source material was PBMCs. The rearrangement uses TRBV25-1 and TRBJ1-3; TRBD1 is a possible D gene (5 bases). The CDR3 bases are TGTGCCAGCAGTGAGTCAGGCAGGGCGAGCTCTGGAAACACCATATATTTT. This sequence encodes CASSESGRASSGNTIYF.